Below, 10 T cell receptor beta chains from the same sample are listed, as sequenced in a study of T cell responses to AZD1222 COVID-19 vaccine. The assay was immunoSEQ multiplex PCR, and TCRdb's table has in-frame clones only and misses some. This sample carries 55,000 to 80,000 clones, less than 90% of them seen once, and the ten largest clones take about 20%. This specimen consisted of peripheral blood, obtained on day 0 of AZD1222 vaccination. These receptor sequences come from an adult in good health.

This clone occurred once. This chain links TRBV10-2 with TRBJ2-7; tentatively, D is TRBD1 or TRBD2 (5 bases each). The V end lost 5 bases, the J end lost 1 base, and 12 bases lay between the germline ends. Germline CDR1 and CDR2: WSHSY and SAAADI. The CDR3 extends over 14 amino acids. CDR3 loop: CASSPRGVSYEQYF. The DNA of the CDR3 is TGCGCCAGCAGTCCGAGGGGCGTTTCCTACGAGCAGTACTTC.

The chain links TRBV28 to TRBJ1-5; D perhaps matches TRBD1 (5 bases). The CDR3 consists of 13 residues. V gave up 6 bases and J gave up 5 bases, with 11 bases separating them. Germline lookup yields CDR1 MDHEN and CDR2 SYDVKM. The DNA of the CDR3 is TGTGCCAGCAGGCCACCGGGGGATCAGCCCCAGCATTTT. Translation gives CASRPPGDQPQHF.

The chain is built from TRBV4-3 and TRBJ2-3; 8 bases line up with TRBD1. CDR1 and CDR2 (germline): LGHNA, YSLEER. After removal of 2 bases from V and 2 bases from J, the junction contained 6 bases not matched to a gene. The CDR3 consists of 16 residues. The CDR3 sequence is CASSQKGDRPTDTQYF. In DNA, the CDR3 is TGCGCCAGCAGCCAAAAGGGGGACAGGCCCACAGATACGCAGTATTTT.

The CDR3 reads CASSSWTGGNQPQHF. The CDR3 DNA is TGTGCCAGCAGTTCCTGGACAGGGGGCAATCAGCCCCAGCATTTT. V usage is TRBV28 and J usage is TRBJ1-5, with 9 bases that match TRBD1. The germline gives CDR1 MDHEN, CDR2 SYDVKM. This CDR3 spans 15 amino acids. The trim removed 4 bases at V and 2 bases at J, leaving 3 bases unmatched.

The chain carries TRBV7-8 and TRBJ1-2; the D gene is possibly TRBD1 (5 bases). The CDR3 contains 12 residues. Germline V CDR1 and CDR2: SGHVS, FQNEAQ. V lost 1 base, J lost 6 bases, and 6 bases lay in between. The CDR3 nucleotides read TGTGCCAGCAGCTTAGAGGGGCATGGCTACACCTTC. The encoded protein is CASSLEGHGYTF. The whole variable domain, remainder taken from reference TRBV7-8 and TRBJ1-2, is GAGVSQSPRYKVAKRGQDVALRCDPISGHVSLFWYQQALGQGPEFLTYFQNEAQLDKSGLPSDRFFAERPEGSVSTLKIQRTQQEDSAVYLCASSLEGHGYTFGSGTRLTVV.

The chain joins TRBV6-6 to TRBJ1-1; D may be TRBD1 (6 bases). This CDR3 is built from 12 residues. The germline V gene has CDR1 MNHNY and CDR2 SVGAGI (reference sequence). V lost 9 bases to trimming and J lost 3 bases, with 11 bases between them. The CDR3 reads CASRGTDTEAFF. The CDR3 DNA follows: TGTGCCAGTAGGGGGACGGACACTGAAGCTTTCTTT.

This clone came up once. The chain carries TRBV27 and TRBJ1-3; no definite D call. The CDR3 is made up of 16 amino acids. Trimming took off 6 bases at V and 0 bases at J, with 15 bases between the two ends. CDR1 is MNHEY, CDR2 SMNVEV, per germline (reference sequence). DNA for the CDR3: TGTGCCAGCAGCCGAGGTCCGGGGATCTCTGGAAACACCATATATTTT. Residues: CASSRGPGISGNTIYF.

V gene TRBV19 combines with J gene TRBJ2-3; perhaps TRBD1 as D (5 bases). V dropped 6 bases and J dropped 0 bases, with 13 bases sitting between them. CDR3 length: 15 amino acids. Germline lookup yields CDR1 LNHDA and CDR2 SQIVND (reference sequence). This chain's CDR3 is CASRNRAGSTDTQYF. The CDR3 DNA reads TGTGCCAGTAGGAATCGGGCAGGGAGCACAGATACGCAGTATTTT.

The chain is built from TRBV9 and TRBJ2-1; D is possibly TRBD2 (6 bases). The CDR3 has 15 residues. Germline V gene data show CDR1 as SGDLS and CDR2 as YYNGEE. Trimming cost V 0 bases and J 8 bases, with 15 bases left between them. In DNA form, the CDR3 reads TGTGCCAGCAGCGTAGCGGGGGACCCGAGTTATGAGCAGTTCTTC. Translation: CASSVAGDPSYEQFF.

The J gene is TRBJ1-1, the V gene TRBV29-1; D perhaps matches TRBD1 (6 bases). Trimming took 7 bases from V and 9 from J, leaving 24 bases between them. CDR3 length: 14 amino acids. In germline, CDR1 is SQVTM, CDR2 ANQGSEA. The CDR3 protein is CSADGAGRGRKAFF. The CDR3 DNA reads TGCAGCGCCGATGGGGCCGGCAGGGGTCGAAAAGCTTTCTTT.